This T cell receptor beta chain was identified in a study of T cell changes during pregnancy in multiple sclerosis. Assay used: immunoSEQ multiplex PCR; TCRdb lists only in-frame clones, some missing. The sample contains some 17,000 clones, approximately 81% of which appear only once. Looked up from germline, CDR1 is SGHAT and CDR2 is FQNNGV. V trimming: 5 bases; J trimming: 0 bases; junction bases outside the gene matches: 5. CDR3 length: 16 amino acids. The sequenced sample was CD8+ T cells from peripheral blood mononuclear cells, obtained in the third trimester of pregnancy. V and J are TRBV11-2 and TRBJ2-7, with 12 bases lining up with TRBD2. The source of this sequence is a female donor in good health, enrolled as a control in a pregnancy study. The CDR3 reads CASSPTSGRSSYEQYF. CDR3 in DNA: TGTGCCAGCAGCCCCACTAGCGGGAGGTCCTCCTACGAGCAGTACTTC.